The 17 T cell receptor beta chains below were found in one sample sequenced in a study of blood T cell repertoires in COVID-19. Generated by immunoSEQ multiplex PCR, the TCRdb table keeps only in-frame clones and is missing some. The sample records roughly 39,000 clones, approximately 85% being singletons. Sample: peripheral blood. Source of these receptors: a man between 60 and 70 years old with acute or convalescent COVID-19.

The chain couples TRBV19 to TRBJ2-2, with D possibly matching TRBD2 (5 bases). V lost 10 bases to trimming and J lost 4 bases, with 10 bases between them. The germline V gene has CDR1 LNHDA and CDR2 SQIVND (reference sequence). This CDR3 region has 12 residues. DNA of the CDR3: TGTGCCACCGAGGGAAGCACCGGGGAGCTGTTTTTT. Its translation: CATEGSTGELFF. The full variable domain, in which reference TRBV19 and TRBJ2-2 provide the parts outside the CDR3, is DGGITQSPKYLFRKEGQNVTLSCEQNLNHDAMYWYRQDPGQGLRLIYYSQIVNDFQKGDIAEGYSVSREKKESFPLTVTSAQKNPTAFYLCATEGSTGELFFGEGSRLTVL.

This chain joins TRBV7-3 and TRBJ2-3; 7 positions match TRBD1. This CDR3 is 15 amino acids long. Germline V lookup: CDR1 SGHTA, CDR2 FQGTGA. Trimming at V came to 5 bases and at J to 1 base, leaving 6 bases not matched to a gene. The CDR3 DNA reads as TGTGCCAGCAGCCTCCTCCAGGGGGGCACAGATACGCAGTATTTT. This translates into CASSLLQGGTDTQYF.

The chain is built from TRBV28 and TRBJ2-2; 9 bases line up with TRBD1. CDR1 and CDR2 from the germline V gene are MDHEN and SYDVKM. The ends lost 6 bases at V and 1 base at J; junction bases unmatched: 3. CDR3 length: 15 residues. CDR3 protein: CASSRTGVNTGELFF. CDR3 nucleotides: TGTGCCAGCAGCCGGACAGGGGTGAACACCGGGGAGCTGTTTTTT.

This clone has a handful of counts. The chain recombines TRBV3-1 (or the pseudogene TRBV3-2) with TRBJ2-3; 7 bases match TRBD2. Germline-derived CDR1 and CDR2 are LGHDT and YNNKEL (reference sequence). With 0 bases clipped from V and 1 base from J, the junction kept 10 bases outside the gene matches. This CDR3 spans 18 amino acids. The CDR3 sequence: CASSQEEGGYLGTDTQYF. In DNA form, the CDR3 reads TGTGCCAGCAGCCAAGAGGAGGGAGGGTATTTGGGCACAGATACGCAGTATTTT.

The chain employs TRBV6-2 or TRBV6-3 and TRBJ1-1; TRBD1 is a possible D gene (5 bases). Germline V gene sequence: CDR1 MNHEY, CDR2 SVGEGT. Trimming stripped 2 bases from V and 1 base from J, with 5 bases between. The CDR3 totals 13 residues. The CDR3 DNA reads TGTGCCAGCAGTTACGGACAGAACACTGAAGCTTTCTTT. This translates into CASSYGQNTEAFF.

This clone was observed a single time. The chain uses TRBV5-4 and TRBJ2-1; 8 nucleotides match TRBD2. Trimming at V came to 4 bases and at J to 1 base, leaving 10 bases not matched to a gene. Germline CDR1 SGHNT, CDR2 YYREEE (reference sequence). The CDR3 extends over 17 amino acids. The CDR3 loop is CASSAGGGGTSYNEQFF. In DNA, the CDR3 is TGTGCCAGCAGCGCCGGAGGCGGGGGGACTTCCTACAATGAGCAGTTCTTC.

The chain is built from TRBV15 and TRBJ1-2; tentative D call: TRBD1 (5 bases). CDR3 length equals 13 residues. V lost 3 bases, J lost 6 bases, and 11 bases lay in between. The germline CDR1 and CDR2 sequences are LNHNV and YYDKDF (reference sequence). CDR3 nucleotide sequence: TGTGCCACCAGCAGGCAGGGAGGGGATGGCTACACCTTC. This translates into CATSRQGGDGYTF.

This chain joins TRBV19 and TRBJ1-2; a possible D gene is TRBD1 (5 bases). The CDR3 covers 16 residues. Germline CDR1 reads LNHDA; CDR2 reads SQIVND (reference sequence). V gave up 3 bases and J gave up 3 bases, with 17 bases separating them. The CDR3 region is CASSISNGGFYYGYTF. CDR3 coding DNA: TGTGCCAGTAGTATTTCAAACGGGGGTTTCTACTATGGCTACACCTTC.

This chain links TRBV30 with TRBJ1-4; possibly TRBD1 for D (5 bases). Germline V gene data show CDR1 as GTSNPN and CDR2 as SVGIG (reference sequence). V dropped 7 bases and J dropped 7 bases, with 13 bases sitting between them. This CDR3 is built from 12 residues. CDR3 region: CASDQGFEKLFF. As DNA, the CDR3 is TGTGCCTCCGACCAGGGATTTGAAAAACTGTTTTTT.

The chain carries TRBV28 and TRBJ1-2; 7 nucleotides line up with TRBD1. The CDR3 sequence is 15 residues long. With V trimmed by 3 bases and J by 4 bases, 8 bases remained unmatched. The germline CDR1 and CDR2 sequences are MDHEN and SYDVKM. Here the CDR3 DNA reads TGTGCCAGCAGTTTGGGGACAGAAAACCTCTATGGCTACACCTTC. Translated, it gives CASSLGTENLYGYTF.

The V call is TRBV7-9, the J call TRBJ1-3; D ambiguous. CDR3 length: 12 residues. Trimming took 3 bases from V and 4 from J, leaving 4 bases between them. CDR1 is SEHNR, CDR2 FQNEAQ, per germline (reference sequence). This chain's CDR3 is CASSLSGNTIYF. Here the CDR3 DNA reads TGTGCCAGCAGCTTGAGCGGAAACACCATATATTTT.

The chain recombines TRBV19 with TRBJ1-1; TRBD1 is a possible D gene (6 bases). The germline V and J ends were trimmed by 10 bases and 2 bases, with 17 bases remaining between them. Per germline, CDR1 LNHDA and CDR2 SQIVND (reference sequence). This CDR3 contains 14 residues. The CDR3 sequence is CATSVDRLNTEAFF. CDR3 nucleotides: TGTGCCACTTCCGTGGACAGACTAAACACTGAAGCTTTCTTT.

This rearrangement joins TRBV11-1 to TRBJ1-2, with D tentatively TRBD1 (5 bases). The length of the CDR3 is 12 residues. Looked up from germline, CDR1 is SGHAT and CDR2 is FQDESV (reference sequence). Trimming stripped 5 bases from V and 10 bases from J, with 14 bases between. CDR3: CASSQGLIYYTF. CDR3 DNA: TGTGCCAGCAGCCAGGGACTGATCTACTACACCTTC.

This sequence joins TRBV12-3 or TRBV12-4 and TRBJ1-4; D gene unclear. There are 12 residues in the CDR3. V lost 2 bases and J 6 bases, leaving 4 bases between the germline ends. CDR3 sequence (DNA): TGTGCCAGCAGTTTATCGGATGAAAAACTGTTTTTT. Protein sequence: CASSLSDEKLFF.

The chain combines TRBV19 with TRBJ1-2, with D hard to call. V was trimmed by 11 bases and J by 1 base, leaving 26 bases between them. In germline, CDR1 is LNHDA, CDR2 SQIVND (reference sequence). The CDR3 runs to 17 residues. This CDR3 is CASLVSPGGLGNYGYTF. The CDR3 coding sequence is TGTGCCTCCCTAGTGAGCCCCGGAGGCCTTGGTAACTATGGCTACACCTTC.

This clone was seen just once. The chain carries TRBV7-8 and TRBJ1-1; the D is unclear. Trimming left V 5 bases short and J 5 bases short, with 15 bases between. The CDR3 spans 14 residues. CDR1 is SGHVS and CDR2 is FQNEAQ in the germline V gene. In DNA form, the CDR3 reads TGTGCCAGCAGCGCCCGAACAAGTAAAACTGAAGCTTTCTTT. Amino acid sequence: CASSARTSKTEAFF.

The chain carries TRBV7-2 and TRBJ2-2; 7 bases are shared with TRBD1. The ends lost 6 bases at V and 1 base at J; junction bases unmatched: 5. CDR1 is SGHTA and CDR2 is FQGNSA in the germline V gene. The CDR3 is 15 amino acids. The CDR3 DNA follows: TGTGCCAGCAGACGACAGGGTGGGAACACCGGGGAGCTGTTTTTT. It specifies CASRRQGGNTGELFF.